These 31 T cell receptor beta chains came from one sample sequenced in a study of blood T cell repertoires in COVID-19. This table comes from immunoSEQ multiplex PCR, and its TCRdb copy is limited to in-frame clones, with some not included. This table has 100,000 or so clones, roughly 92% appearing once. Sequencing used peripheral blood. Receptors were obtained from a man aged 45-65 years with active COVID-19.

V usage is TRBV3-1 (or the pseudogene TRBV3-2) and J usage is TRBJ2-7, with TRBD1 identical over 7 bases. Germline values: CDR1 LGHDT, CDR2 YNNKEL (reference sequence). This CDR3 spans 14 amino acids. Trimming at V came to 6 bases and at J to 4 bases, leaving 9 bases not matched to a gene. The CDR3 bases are TGTGCCAGCAGACCCGGGACAGCGTCTTACGAGCAGTACTTC. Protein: CASRPGTASYEQYF.

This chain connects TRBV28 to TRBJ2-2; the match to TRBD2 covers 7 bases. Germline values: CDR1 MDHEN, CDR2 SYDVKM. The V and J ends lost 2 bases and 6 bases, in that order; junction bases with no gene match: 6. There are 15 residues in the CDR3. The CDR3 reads CASSLGEGMAGELFF. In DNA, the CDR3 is TGTGCCAGCAGTTTAGGGGAGGGGATGGCCGGGGAGCTGTTTTTT.

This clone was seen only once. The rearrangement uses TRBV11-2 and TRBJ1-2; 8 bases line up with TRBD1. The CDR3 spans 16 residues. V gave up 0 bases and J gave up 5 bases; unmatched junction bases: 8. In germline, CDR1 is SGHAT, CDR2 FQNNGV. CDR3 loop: CASSLDSGQGGYGYTF. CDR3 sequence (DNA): TGTGCCAGCAGCTTAGATTCCGGACAGGGTGGGTATGGCTACACCTTC.

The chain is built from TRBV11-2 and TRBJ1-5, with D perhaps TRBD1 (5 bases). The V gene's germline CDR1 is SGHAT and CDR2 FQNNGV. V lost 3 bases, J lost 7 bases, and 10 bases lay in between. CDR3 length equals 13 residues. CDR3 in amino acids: CASSLGDFQPQHF. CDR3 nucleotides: TGTGCCAGCAGCTTGGGGGACTTCCAGCCCCAGCATTTT.

CDR3 sequence (DNA): TGTGCCAGCAGCCCCGTTCTAGCGTCAACCTACGAGCAGTACTTC. Residues: CASSPVLASTYEQYF. The V gene is TRBV3-1 (or the pseudogene TRBV3-2), the J gene TRBJ2-7; D might be TRBD2 (6 bases). Germline V gene data show CDR1 as LGHDT and CDR2 as YNNKEL (reference sequence). The CDR3 is made up of 15 amino acids. With 4 bases removed from V and 2 bases from J, the gap between germline ends came to 15 bases.

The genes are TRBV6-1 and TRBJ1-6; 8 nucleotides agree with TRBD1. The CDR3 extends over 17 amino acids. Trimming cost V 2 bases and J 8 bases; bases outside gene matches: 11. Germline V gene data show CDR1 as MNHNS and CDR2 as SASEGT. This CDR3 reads CASSEWIGRQGYSPLHF. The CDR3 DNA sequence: TGTGCCAGCAGTGAATGGATCGGTAGACAGGGGTATTCACCCCTCCACTTT.

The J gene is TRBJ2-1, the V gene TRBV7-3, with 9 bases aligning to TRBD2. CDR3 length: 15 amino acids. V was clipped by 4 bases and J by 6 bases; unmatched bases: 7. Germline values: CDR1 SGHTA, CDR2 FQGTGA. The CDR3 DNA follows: TGTGCCAGCAGCTCCGGACTAGCGCGCTTCAATGAGCAGTTCTTC. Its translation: CASSSGLARFNEQFF.

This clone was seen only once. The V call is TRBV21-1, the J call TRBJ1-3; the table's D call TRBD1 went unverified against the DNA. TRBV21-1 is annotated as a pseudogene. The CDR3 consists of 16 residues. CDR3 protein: CASSKSAGNPENTIYF. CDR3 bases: TGTGCCAGCAGCAAATCGGCAGGGAATCCAGAAAACACCATATATTTT.

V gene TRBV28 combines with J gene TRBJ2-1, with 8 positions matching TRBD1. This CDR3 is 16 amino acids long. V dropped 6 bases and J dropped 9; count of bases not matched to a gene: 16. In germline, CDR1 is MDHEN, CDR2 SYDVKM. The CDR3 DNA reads TGTGCCAGCAGCGGGACAGGTATCAGCCAAATGGGTGAGCAGTTCTTC. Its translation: CASSGTGISQMGEQFF. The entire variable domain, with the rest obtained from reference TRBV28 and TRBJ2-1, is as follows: DVKVTQSSRYLVKRTGEKVFLECVQDMDHENMFWYRQDPGLGLRLIYFSYDVKMKEKGDIPEGYSVSREKKERFSLILESASTNQTSMYLCASSGTGISQMGEQFFGPGTRLTVL.

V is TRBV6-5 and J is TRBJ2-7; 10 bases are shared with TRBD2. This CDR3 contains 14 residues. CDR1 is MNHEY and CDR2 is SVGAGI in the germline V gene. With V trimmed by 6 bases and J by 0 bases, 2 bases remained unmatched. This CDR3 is CASRGLATSYEQYF. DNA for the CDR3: TGTGCCAGCAGGGGACTAGCGACCTCCTACGAGCAGTACTTC.

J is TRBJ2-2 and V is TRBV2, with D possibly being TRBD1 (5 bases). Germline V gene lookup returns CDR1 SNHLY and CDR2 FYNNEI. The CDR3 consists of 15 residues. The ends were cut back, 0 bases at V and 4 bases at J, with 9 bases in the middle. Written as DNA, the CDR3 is TGTGCCAGCAGTGAAGCGGCCAGGGCCACCGGGGAGCTGTTTTTT. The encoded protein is CASSEAARATGELFF.

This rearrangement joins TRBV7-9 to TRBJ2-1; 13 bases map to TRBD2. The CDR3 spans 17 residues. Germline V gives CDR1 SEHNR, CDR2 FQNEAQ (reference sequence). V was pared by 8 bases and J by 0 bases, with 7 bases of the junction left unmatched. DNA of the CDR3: TGTGCCAGCTCCGGGACTAGCGGGGATCTCTCCTACAATGAGCAGTTCTTC. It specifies CASSGTSGDLSYNEQFF. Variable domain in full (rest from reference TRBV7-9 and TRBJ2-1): DTGVSQNPRHKITKRGQNVTFRCDPISEHNRLYWYRQTLGQGPEFLTYFQNEAQLEKSRLLSDRFSAERPKGSFSTLEIQRTEQGDSAMYLCASSGTSGDLSYNEQFFGPGTRLTVL.

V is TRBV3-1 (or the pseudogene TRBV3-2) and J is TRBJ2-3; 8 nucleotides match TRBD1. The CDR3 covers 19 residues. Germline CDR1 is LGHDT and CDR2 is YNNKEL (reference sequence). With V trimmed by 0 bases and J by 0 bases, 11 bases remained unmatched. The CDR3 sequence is CASSQDPPGGAWSTDTQYF. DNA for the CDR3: TGTGCCAGCAGCCAAGATCCTCCAGGGGGCGCGTGGAGCACAGATACGCAGTATTTT.

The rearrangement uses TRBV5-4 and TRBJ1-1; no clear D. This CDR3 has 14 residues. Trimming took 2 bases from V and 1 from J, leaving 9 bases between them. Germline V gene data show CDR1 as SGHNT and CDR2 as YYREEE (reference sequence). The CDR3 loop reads CASSLPGKNTEAFF. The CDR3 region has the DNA TGTGCCAGCAGCTTACCGGGGAAGAACACTGAAGCTTTCTTT.

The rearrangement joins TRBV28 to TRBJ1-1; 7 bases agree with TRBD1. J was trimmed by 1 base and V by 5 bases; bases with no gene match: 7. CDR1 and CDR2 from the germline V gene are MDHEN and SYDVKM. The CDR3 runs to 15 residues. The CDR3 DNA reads TGTGCCAGCAGTAAGGGGGACAGCCGGAACACTGAAGCTTTCTTT. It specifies CASSKGDSRNTEAFF.

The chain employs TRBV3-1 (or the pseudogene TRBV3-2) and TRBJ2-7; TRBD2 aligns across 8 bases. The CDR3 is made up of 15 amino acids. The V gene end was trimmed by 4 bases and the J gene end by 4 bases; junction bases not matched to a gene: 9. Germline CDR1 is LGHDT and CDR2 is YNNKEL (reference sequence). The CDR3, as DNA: TGTGCCAGCAGCCTCGGGGAACTAGCGGTTTACGAGCAGTACTTC. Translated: CASSLGELAVYEQYF.

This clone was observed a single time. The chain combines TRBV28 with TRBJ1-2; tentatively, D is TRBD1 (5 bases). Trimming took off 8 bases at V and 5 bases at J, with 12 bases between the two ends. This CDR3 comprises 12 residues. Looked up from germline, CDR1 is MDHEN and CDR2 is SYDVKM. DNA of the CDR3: TGTGCCAGCGGCGGGGGAGGTTATGGCTACACCTTC. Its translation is CASGGGGYGYTF.

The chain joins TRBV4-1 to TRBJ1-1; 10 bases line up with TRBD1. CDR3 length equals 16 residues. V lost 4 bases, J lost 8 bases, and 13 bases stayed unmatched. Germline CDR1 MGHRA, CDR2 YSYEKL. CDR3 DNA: TGCGCCAGCAGCCCCGGCGGGACAGGGGTTCAGCCGGAAGCTTTCTTT. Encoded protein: CASSPGGTGVQPEAFF.

CDR3 region: CASSQKQDGPYEQYF. In DNA, the CDR3 is TGTGCCAGCAGCCAGAAACAGGACGGGCCTTACGAGCAGTACTTC. V gene TRBV4-2 combines with J gene TRBJ2-7; D might be TRBD1 (5 bases). Looked up from germline, CDR1 is LGHNA and CDR2 is YNFKEQ. The CDR3 covers 15 residues. V was cut by 3 bases and J by 4 bases, with 16 bases left in between.

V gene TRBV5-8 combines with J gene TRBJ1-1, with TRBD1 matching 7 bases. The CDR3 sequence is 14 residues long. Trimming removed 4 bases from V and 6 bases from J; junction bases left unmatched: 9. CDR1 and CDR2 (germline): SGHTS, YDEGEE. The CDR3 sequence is CASSRTFGTAEAFF. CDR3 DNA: TGTGCCAGCAGCCGAACCTTTGGGACAGCTGAAGCTTTCTTT.

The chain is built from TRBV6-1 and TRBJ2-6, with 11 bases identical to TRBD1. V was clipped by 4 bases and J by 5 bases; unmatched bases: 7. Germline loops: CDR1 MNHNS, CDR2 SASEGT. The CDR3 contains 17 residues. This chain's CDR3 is CASSGRDRGSWANVLTF. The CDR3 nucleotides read TGTGCCAGCAGTGGAAGGGACAGGGGGTCCTGGGCCAACGTCCTGACTTTC.

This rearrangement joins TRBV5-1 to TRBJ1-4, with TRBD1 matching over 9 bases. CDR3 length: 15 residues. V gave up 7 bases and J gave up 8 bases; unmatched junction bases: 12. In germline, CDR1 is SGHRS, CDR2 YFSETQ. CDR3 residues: CASGQQGALEEKLFF. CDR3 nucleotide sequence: TGCGCCAGCGGTCAACAGGGGGCATTGGAGGAAAAACTGTTTTTT.

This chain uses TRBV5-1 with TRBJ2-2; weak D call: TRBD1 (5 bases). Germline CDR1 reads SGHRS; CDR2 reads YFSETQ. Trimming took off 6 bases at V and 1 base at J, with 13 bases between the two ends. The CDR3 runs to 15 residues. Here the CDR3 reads CASTLLRGNTGELFF. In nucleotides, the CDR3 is TGCGCCAGCACTCTACTAAGGGGGAACACCGGGGAGCTGTTTTTT. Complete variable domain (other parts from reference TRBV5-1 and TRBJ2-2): KAGVTQTPRYLIKTRGQQVTLSCSPISGHRSVSWYQQTPGQGLQFLFEYFSETQRNKGNFPGRFSGRQFSNSRSEMNVSTLELGDSALYLCASTLLRGNTGELFFGEGSRLTVL.

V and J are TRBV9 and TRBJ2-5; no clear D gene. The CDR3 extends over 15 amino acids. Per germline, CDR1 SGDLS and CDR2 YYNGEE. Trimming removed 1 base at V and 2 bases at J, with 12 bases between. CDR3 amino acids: CASSVSGWPQETQYF. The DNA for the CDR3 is TGTGCCAGCAGCGTAAGTGGTTGGCCGCAAGAGACCCAGTACTTC.

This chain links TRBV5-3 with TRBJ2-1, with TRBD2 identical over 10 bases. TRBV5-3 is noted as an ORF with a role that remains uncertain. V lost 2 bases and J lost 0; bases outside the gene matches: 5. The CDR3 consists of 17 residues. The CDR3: CARSFSGRPISYNEQFF. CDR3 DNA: TGTGCCAGAAGCTTTAGCGGGAGGCCTATCTCCTACAATGAGCAGTTCTTC.

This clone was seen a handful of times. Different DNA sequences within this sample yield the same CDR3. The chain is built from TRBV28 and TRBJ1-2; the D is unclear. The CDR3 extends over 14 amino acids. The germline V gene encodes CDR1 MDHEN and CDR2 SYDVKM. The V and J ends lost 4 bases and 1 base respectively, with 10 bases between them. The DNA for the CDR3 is TGTGCCAGCAGTTCCTCCCCTCTTAACTATGGCTACACCTTC. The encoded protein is CASSSSPLNYGYTF.

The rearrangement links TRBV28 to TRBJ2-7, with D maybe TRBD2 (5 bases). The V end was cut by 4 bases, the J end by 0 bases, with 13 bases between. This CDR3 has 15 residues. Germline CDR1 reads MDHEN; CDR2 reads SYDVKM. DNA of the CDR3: TGTGCCAGCAGTTCATCGGGCGCGGGCTCCTACGAGCAGTACTTC. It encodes CASSSSGAGSYEQYF.

CDR3 in amino acids: CATSKGQGSQPQHF. The CDR3 DNA follows: TGTGCCACCAGCAAGGGACAGGGATCTCAGCCCCAGCATTTT. The rearrangement uses TRBV15 and TRBJ1-5, with 9 bases matching TRBD1. Per germline, CDR1 LNHNV and CDR2 YYDKDF (reference sequence). J was trimmed by 6 bases and V by 4 bases; bases with no gene match: 4. The CDR3 extends over 14 amino acids.

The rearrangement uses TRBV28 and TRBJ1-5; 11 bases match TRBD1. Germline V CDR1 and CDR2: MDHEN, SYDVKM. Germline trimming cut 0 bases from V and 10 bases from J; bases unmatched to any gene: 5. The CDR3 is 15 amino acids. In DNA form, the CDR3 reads TGTGCCAGCAGTTTATGGGACAGGGGGCGACAACCCCAGCATTTT. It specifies CASSLWDRGRQPQHF. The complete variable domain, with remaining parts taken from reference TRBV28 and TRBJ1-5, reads DVKVTQSSRYLVKRTGEKVFLECVQDMDHENMFWYRQDPGLGLRLIYFSYDVKMKEKGDIPEGYSVSREKKERFSLILESASTNQTSMYLCASSLWDRGRQPQHFGDGTRLSIL.

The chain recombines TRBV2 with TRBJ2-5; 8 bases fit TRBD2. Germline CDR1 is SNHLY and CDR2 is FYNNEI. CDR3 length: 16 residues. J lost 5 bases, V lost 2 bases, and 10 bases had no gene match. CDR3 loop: CASSEKASGGTETQYF. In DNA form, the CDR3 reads TGTGCCAGCAGTGAAAAGGCGTCGGGAGGGACGGAGACCCAGTACTTC.

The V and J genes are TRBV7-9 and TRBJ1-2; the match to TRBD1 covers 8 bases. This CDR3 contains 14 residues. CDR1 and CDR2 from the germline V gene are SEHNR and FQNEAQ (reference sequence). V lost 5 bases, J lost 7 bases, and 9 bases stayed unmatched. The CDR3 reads CASSPPQGVSGYTF. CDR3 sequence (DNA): TGTGCCAGCAGCCCGCCACAGGGGGTCTCTGGCTACACCTTC.